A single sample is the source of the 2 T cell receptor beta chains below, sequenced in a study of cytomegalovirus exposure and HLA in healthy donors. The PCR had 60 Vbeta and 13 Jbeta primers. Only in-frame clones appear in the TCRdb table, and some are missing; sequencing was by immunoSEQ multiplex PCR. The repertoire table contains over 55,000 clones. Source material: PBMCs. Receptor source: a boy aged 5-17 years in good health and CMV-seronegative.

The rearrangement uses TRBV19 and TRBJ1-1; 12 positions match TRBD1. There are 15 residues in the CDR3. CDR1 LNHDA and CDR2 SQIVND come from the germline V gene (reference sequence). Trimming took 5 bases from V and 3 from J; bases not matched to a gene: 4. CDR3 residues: CASSLGTGGDTEAFF. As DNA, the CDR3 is TGTGCCAGTAGTCTAGGGACAGGGGGCGACACTGAAGCTTTCTTT.

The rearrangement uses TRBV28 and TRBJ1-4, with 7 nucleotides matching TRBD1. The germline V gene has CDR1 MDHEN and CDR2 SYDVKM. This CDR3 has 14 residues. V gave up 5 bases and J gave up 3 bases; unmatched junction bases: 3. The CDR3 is CASSEGGANEKLFF. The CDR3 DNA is TGTGCCAGCAGTGAAGGGGGCGCTAATGAAAAACTGTTTTTT.